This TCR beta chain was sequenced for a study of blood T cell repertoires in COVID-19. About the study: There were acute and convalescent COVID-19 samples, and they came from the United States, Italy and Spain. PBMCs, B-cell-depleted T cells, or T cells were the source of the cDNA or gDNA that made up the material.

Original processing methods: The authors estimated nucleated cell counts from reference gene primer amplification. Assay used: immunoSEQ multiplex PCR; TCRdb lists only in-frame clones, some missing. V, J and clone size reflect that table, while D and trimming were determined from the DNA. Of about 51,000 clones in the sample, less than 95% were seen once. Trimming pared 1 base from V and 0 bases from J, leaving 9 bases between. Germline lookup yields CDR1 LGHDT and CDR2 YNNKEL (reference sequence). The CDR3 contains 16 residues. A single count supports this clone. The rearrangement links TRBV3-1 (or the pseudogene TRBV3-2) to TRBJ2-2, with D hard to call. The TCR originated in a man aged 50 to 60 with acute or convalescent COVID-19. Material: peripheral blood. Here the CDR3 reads CASSQGLASNTGELFF. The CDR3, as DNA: TGTGCCAGCAGCCAAGGGTTAGCATCGAACACCGGGGAGCTGTTTTTT.